This TCR beta chain is drawn from a study of spatial heterogeneity in lung cancer. Study-level results: Blood contained ubiquitous expanded tumor TCRs more at resection than at follow-up.

The library protocol tagged each TCR cDNA with a unique molecular identifier. From the 5' RACE reads, TCRdb called clonotypes with MiXCR, one entry per CDR3 protein. The sample records tens of thousands of distinct CDR3 sequences, around 11% being singletons. The sample holds many counts of this clonotype. Its antigen is unidentified. The time point denotes: blood at routine non-recurrence follow-up after resection. The input material, whole RNA from tumor, nontumor lung or frozen PBMC, was sequenced unsorted. Germline V gene sequence: CDR1 DFQATT, CDR2 SNEGSKA (reference sequence). With 1 base removed from V and 5 bases from J, the gap between germline ends came to 16 bases. The CDR3 is made up of 15 amino acids.

The genes are TRBV20-1 and TRBJ2-3; perhaps TRBD2 as D (5 bases). The receptor's source is a male donor with early-stage non-small cell lung cancer. This specimen consisted of PBMCs, obtained at follow-up. The CDR3 DNA sequence: TGCAGTGCTAGAGTAGGCGCGGGTATCGGAGATACGCAGTATTTT. The encoded protein is CSARVGAGIGDTQYF.